The clone carrying this T cell receptor (beta chain) was observed a handful of times. This specimen comes from a study of blood T cell repertoires in COVID-19. On the study more broadly: T cells, B-cell-depleted T cells, or PBMCs provided the cDNA or gDNA that served as material.

Original methodology: Estimation of nucleated cell counts relied on the amplification of reference gene primers. Generated by immunoSEQ multiplex PCR, the TCRdb table keeps only in-frame clones and is missing some. V and J calls and clone size are those listed in that table; D and trimming were worked out from the DNA. The sample lists about 200,000 clones, about 83% seen once, with 5% to 7% in the top ten. V lost 3 bases and J lost 5, with 7 bases in between. The CDR3 contains 12 residues. The source of this sequence is a man aged 40-50 years with acute COVID-19. The gene calls are TRBV12-3 or TRBV12-4 and TRBJ2-5; D ambiguous. Sequencing was done on a sample of PBMCs or T cells enriched from blood (not recorded which). CDR3 sequence: CASSFGFETQYF. CDR3 bases: TGTGCCAGCAGTTTCGGTTTTGAGACCCAGTACTTC.